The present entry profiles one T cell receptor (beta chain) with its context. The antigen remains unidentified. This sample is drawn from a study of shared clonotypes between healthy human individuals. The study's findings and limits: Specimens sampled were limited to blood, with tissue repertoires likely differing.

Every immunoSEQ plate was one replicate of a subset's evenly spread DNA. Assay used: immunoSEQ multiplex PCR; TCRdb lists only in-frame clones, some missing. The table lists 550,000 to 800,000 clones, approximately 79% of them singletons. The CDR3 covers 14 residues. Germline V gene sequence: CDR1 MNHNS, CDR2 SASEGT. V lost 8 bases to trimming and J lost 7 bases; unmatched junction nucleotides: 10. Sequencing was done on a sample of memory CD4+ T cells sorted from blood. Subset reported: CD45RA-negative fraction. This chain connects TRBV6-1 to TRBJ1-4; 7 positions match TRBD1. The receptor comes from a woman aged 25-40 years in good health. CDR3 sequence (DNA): TGTGCCAGCTCCCGCGGGGACAGCGGTGAAAAACTGTTTTTT. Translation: CASSRGDSGEKLFF.